The 8 T cell receptor beta chains below come from one sample, sequenced in a study of T-cell reconstitution after alpha-beta-depleted transplantation in children. Unique molecular identifiers were used in preparing the TCRbeta library. Using its own MiXCR run on the PCR reads, TCRdb lists one record per CDR3 protein. The top ten clones hold 5% of a sample with 750,000 to 950,000 distinct CDR3 sequences, approximately 15% of them seen once. The input for sequencing was PBMCs, mostly from graft donor cells, taken 360 days after TCRalphabeta/CD19-depleted stem cell transplant. Receptors were obtained from a male patient aged 10 to 17 who had a stem cell transplant for acute lymphoblastic leukemia, so the T cells may come from the graft donor.

This chain links TRBV3-1 with TRBJ2-7; 9 nucleotides match TRBD2. With V trimmed by 3 bases and J by 4 bases, 10 bases remained unmatched. CDR3 size: 16 residues. The germline V gene encodes CDR1 LGHDT and CDR2 YNNKEL (reference sequence). The CDR3 nucleotides are TGTGCCAGCAGCCAGGAAGGGGGACTAGCCCTATACGAGCAGTACTTC. This translates into CASSQEGGLALYEQYF.

This clonotype was seen only a few times. This chain's CDR3 is CASCAGLGFPTDTQYF. Here the CDR3 DNA reads TGCGCCAGCTGCGCGGGGCTAGGATTCCCCACAGATACGCAGTATTTT. The chain recombines TRBV5-1 with TRBJ2-3; D is possibly TRBD2 (6 bases). The CDR3 totals 16 residues. Germline assignment: CDR1 SGHRS and CDR2 YFSETQ. V shed 7 bases and J shed 2 bases, with 20 bases lying between them.

This clonotype was recorded a few times. The chain is built from TRBV4-2 and TRBJ2-7; 9 nucleotides agree with TRBD1. The CDR3 sequence is 16 residues long. Germline V CDR1 and CDR2: LGHNA, YNFKEQ. With V trimmed by 1 base and J by 5 bases, 9 bases remained unmatched. The CDR3 DNA reads TGTGCCAGCAGCCAAGCCCCGGGACAGGGCTTCCACGAGCAGTACTTC. This gives the protein CASSQAPGQGFHEQYF.

This clonotype was observed a few times. The rearrangement joins TRBV12-3 or TRBV12-4 to TRBJ2-3; D may be TRBD2 (6 bases). The CDR3 spans 16 residues. The V end was cut by 4 bases, the J end by 3 bases, with 17 bases between. CDR3 nucleotide sequence: TGTGCCAGCAGTTCCGGACCTCATGGGGGGACAGATACGCAGTATTTT. Its protein product is CASSSGPHGGTDTQYF.

With regard to this clonotype: This may stem from a read error, because a much larger clone lies one nucleotide away. This chain joins TRBV25-1 and TRBJ2-7; D is ambiguous. CDR3 size: 12 residues. In germline, CDR1 is MGHDK, CDR2 SYGVNS. CDR3 residues: CASSEFSYEQCF. DNA of the CDR3: TGTGCCAGCAGTGAATTCTCCTACGAGCAGTGCTTC.

This clonotype was picked up many times. The genes are TRBV7-9 and TRBJ2-7; D possibly corresponds to TRBD1 (5 bases). The CDR3 is 15 residues long. The germline V gene has CDR1 SEHNR and CDR2 FQNEAQ (reference sequence). Trimming pared 1 base from V and 7 bases from J, leaving 17 bases between. CDR3 region: CASSLEGHRSGEQYF. CDR3 coding DNA: TGTGCCAGCAGCTTAGAGGGCCACAGGTCTGGGGAGCAGTACTTC.

CDR3: CSVTDRGRGDEQYF. CDR3 DNA: TGCAGCGTTACCGACAGGGGGCGAGGGGACGAGCAGTACTTC. The chain couples TRBV29-1 to TRBJ2-7; 10 nucleotides agree with TRBD1. Germline CDR1 is SQVTM and CDR2 is ANQGSEA. V lost 5 bases, J lost 5 bases, and 9 bases stayed unmatched. The CDR3 loop spans 14 amino acids.

This clonotype was seen a few times. This CDR3 is CASSQREKLFF. As DNA, the CDR3 is TGTGCCAGCAGCCAGAGGGAAAAACTGTTTTTT. The chain joins TRBV3-1 to TRBJ1-4; the D is unclear. The germline V and J ends were trimmed by 3 bases and 8 bases, with 4 bases remaining between them. CDR3 size: 11 residues. Germline V gene data show CDR1 as LGHDT and CDR2 as YNNKEL (reference sequence).